The clone carrying this TCR beta chain was seen a handful of times. The data were obtained in a study of blood T cell repertoires in COVID-19. Overall study context: COVID-19 samples, acute and convalescent, were from the United States, Italy and Spain. The cDNA or gDNA used as material had been derived from T cells, B-cell-depleted T cells, or PBMCs.

As handled by the study authors: Scientists estimated how many nucleated cells there were by amplifying reference gene primers. This table comes from immunoSEQ multiplex PCR, and its TCRdb copy is limited to in-frame clones, with some not included. From that table come the V and J calls and clone size; the DNA was used to work out D and trimming. This sample yields approximately 160,000 clones, of which about 86% are seen a single time; about 7% belongs to the top ten. V gave up 7 bases and J gave up 4 bases, with 23 bases separating them. In germline, CDR1 is SQVTM, CDR2 ANQGSEA. The CDR3 sequence is 16 residues long.

The chain links TRBV29-1 to TRBJ1-5; maybe TRBD1 (5 bases). This clonotype was sampled from a man over 45 with active or convalescent COVID-19. Sequenced material: peripheral blood. CDR3 loop: CSATGAGTGPNQPQHF. The CDR3 DNA reads TGCAGCGCCACAGGCGCCGGGACTGGGCCTAATCAGCCCCAGCATTTT.